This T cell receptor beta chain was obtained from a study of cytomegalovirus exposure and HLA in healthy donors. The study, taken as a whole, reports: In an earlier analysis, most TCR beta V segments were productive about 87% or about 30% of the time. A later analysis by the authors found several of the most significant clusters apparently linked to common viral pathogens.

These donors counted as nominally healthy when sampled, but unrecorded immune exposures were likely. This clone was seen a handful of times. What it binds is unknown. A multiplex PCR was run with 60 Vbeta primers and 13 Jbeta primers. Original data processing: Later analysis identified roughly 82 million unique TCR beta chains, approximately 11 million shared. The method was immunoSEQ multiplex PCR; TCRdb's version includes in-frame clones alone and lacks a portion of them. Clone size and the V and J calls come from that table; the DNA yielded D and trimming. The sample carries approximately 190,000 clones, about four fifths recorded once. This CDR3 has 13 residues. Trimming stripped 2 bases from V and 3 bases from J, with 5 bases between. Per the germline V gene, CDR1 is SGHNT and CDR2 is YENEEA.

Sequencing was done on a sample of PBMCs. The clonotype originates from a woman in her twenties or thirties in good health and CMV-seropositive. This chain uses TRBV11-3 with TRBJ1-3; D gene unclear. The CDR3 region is CASSLSNGNTIYF. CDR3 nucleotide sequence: TGTGCCAGCAGCTTAAGCAATGGAAACACCATATATTTT.